There are a few counts of the clone carrying this TCR beta chain. The entry originates in a study of cytomegalovirus exposure and HLA in healthy donors. Trimming took 0 bases from V and 3 from J, leaving 14 bases between them. CDR1 and CDR2 from the germline V gene are SEHNR and FQNEAQ (reference sequence). The CDR3 spans 16 residues. A multiplex PCR was run with 60 Vbeta primers and 13 Jbeta primers. Data came from immunoSEQ multiplex PCR; TCRdb stores just in-frame clones and leaves some out. The sample lists under 200,000 clones, approximately 73% occurring once. This receptor was obtained from a man in his fifties in good health and CMV-seronegative. V usage is TRBV7-9 and J usage is TRBJ1-1; D possibly corresponds to TRBD1 (6 bases). The sequenced sample consisted of PBMCs. This CDR3 reads CASSLATTGKYTEAFF. CDR3 bases: TGTGCCAGCAGCTTAGCTACGACAGGCAAGTACACTGAAGCTTTCTTT.